This T cell receptor beta chain was sequenced during a study of cytomegalovirus exposure and HLA in healthy donors. As concerns this clone: As yet, its antigen is unknown.

Amplification used 60 Vbeta primers and 13 Jbeta primers. This table comes from immunoSEQ multiplex PCR, and its TCRdb copy is limited to in-frame clones, with some not included. The sample lists about 130,000 clones, around 80% occurring once. General observations from the study: In vitro data verified a few CMV-associated chains as specific for CMV antigens. Later on, an analysis tied approximately 17,000 TCR beta sequences to HLA alleles at 0.05 false discovery rate. Follow-up analysis later connected one missense variant in DCLRE1C with trimming of TCR beta V- and J-genes.

The clonotype was recovered from a middle-aged woman in good health and CMV-seronegative. Material for sequencing was PBMCs.

CDR3 amino acids: CASGFDPEGGTEAFF. The DNA for the CDR3 is TGTGCTAGTGGTTTTGACCCCGAGGGTGGCACTGAAGCTTTCTTT. The V and J genes are TRBV12-5 and TRBJ1-1; D gene ambiguous. This CDR3 has 15 amino acids. The germline V and J ends were trimmed by 3 bases and 4 bases, with 15 bases remaining between them. Germline values: CDR1 LGHNT, CDR2 FRNRAP.